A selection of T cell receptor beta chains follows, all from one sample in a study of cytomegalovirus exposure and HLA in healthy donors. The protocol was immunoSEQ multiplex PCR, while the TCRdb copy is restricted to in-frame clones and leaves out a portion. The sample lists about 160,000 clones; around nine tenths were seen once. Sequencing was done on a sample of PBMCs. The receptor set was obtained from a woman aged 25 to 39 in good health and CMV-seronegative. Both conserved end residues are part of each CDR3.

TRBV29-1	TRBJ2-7	CSVRGRASYEQYF
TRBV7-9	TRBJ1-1	CASSLASGGGLNTEAFF
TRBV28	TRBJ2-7	CASRLAGGTYEQYF
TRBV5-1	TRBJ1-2	CASSPTGGEVYGYTF
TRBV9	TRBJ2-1	CASSPRTSGGAGQFF
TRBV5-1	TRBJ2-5	CASSRDRQETQYF
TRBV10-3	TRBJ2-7	CAISGKDRGTHEQYF
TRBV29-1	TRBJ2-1	CSVEPGRGANEQFF
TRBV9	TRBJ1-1	CASSVGTGPEAFF
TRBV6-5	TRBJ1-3	CASSPGGTGNTIYF
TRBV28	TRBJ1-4	CASSLYQGARNEKLFF
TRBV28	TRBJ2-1	CASTPGTSGRAYNEQFF
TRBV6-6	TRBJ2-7	CASSPPGQGAYEQYF
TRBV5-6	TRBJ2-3	CASSSPGTEVTDTQYF
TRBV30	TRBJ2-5	CAWIAGGPGGQYF
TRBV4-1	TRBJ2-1	CASSQDLASGSLGEQFF
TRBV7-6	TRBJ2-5	CASSPPLQAGVPQETQYF
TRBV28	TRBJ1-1	CATQSRDRGGTEAFF
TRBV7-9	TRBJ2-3	CASSFGTHTDTQYF
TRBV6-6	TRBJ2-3	CASSFGLAGGDTQYF
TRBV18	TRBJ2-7	CASSRDRAAEQYF
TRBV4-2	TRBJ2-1	CASSQVLAANNEQFF
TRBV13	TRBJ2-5	CASSLAWDTEETQYF
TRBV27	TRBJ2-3	CASRRRETSTDTQYF
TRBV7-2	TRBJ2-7	CASSLGLATRGEQYF
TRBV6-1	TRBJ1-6	CASSPNGNSPLHF
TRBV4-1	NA	CASSLLAGAYEQYF
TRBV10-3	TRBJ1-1	CAISEPRTGEDTEAFF
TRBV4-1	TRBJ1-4	CASSRLYEKLFF
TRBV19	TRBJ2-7	CASSIGRGEQYF
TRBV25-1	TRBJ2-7	CASSELGLTGAYEQYF
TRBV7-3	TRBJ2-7	CASSPSPNPAYEQYF
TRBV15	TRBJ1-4	CATSRRTVGGEKLFF
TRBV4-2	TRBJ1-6	CASSQDGQPYNSPLHF
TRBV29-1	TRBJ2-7	CSVREGRNEQYF
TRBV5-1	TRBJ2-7	CASSYFQGVDEQYF
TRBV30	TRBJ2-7	CAGSVQGRYEQYF
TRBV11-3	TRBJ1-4	CASSLDGTEGFRGEKLFF
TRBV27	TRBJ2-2	CASSRARLAGGAGELFF
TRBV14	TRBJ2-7	CASSQRRTSGGSSYEQYF
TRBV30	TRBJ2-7	CAWSTSGYEQYF
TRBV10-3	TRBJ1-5	CAIIYGQGGEPQHF
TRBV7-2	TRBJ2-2	CASSRYLATRELFF
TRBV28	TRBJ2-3	CASSPSPLGLATDTQYF
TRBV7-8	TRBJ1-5	CASSPNRAGNQPQHF
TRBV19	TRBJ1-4	CASSRTGVNEKLFF
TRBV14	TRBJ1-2	CASSQGGTYYGYTF
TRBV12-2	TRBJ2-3	CASRQPSGGVTDTQYF
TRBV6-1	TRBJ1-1	CASILGGSKEAFF
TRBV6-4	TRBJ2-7	CASTGGYEQYF
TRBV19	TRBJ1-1	CASVIQAPLLPTEAFF
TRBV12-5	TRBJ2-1	CASGLALAGGPNEQFF
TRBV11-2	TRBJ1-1	CASSRQQGWSTEAFF
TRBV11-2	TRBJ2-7	CASSPSTGGYEQYF
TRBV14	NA	CASSQDRLSGGRSSYEQYF